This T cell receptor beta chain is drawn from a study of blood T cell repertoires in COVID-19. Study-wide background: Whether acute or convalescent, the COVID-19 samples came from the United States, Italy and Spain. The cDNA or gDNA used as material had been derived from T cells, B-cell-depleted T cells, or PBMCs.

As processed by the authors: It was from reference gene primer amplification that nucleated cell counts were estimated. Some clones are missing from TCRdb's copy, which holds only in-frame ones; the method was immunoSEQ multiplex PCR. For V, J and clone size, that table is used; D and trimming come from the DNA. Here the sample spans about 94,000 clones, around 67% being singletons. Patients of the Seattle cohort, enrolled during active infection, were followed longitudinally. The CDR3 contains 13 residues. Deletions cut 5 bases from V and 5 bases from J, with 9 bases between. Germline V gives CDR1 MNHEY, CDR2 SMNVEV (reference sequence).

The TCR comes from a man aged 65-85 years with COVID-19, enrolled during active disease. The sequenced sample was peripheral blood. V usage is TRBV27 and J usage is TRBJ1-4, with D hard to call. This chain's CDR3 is CASSHDWNEKLFF. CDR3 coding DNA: TGTGCCAGCAGTCACGACTGGAATGAAAAACTGTTTTTT.